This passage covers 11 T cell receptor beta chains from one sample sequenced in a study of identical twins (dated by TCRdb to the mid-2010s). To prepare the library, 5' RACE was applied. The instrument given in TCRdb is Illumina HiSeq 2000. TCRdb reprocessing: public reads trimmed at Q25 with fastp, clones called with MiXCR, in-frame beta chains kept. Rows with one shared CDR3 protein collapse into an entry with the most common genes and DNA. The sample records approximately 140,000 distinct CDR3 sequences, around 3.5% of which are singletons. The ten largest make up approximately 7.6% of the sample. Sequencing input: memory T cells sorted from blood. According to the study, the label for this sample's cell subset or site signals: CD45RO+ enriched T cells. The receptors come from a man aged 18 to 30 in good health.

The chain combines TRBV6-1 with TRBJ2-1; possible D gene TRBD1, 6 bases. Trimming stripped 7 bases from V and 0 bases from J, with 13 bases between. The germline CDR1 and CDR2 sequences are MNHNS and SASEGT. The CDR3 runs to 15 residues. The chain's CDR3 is CASIQTGSSYNEQFF. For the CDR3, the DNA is TGTGCCAGCATCCAAACAGGGAGCTCCTACAATGAGCAGTTCTTC.

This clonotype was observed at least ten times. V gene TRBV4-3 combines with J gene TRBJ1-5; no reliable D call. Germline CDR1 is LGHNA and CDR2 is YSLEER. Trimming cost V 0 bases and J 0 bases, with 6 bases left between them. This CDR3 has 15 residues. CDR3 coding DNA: TGCGCCAGCAGCCAAGATATCTATAGCAATCAGCCCCAGCATTTT. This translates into CASSQDIYSNQPQHF.

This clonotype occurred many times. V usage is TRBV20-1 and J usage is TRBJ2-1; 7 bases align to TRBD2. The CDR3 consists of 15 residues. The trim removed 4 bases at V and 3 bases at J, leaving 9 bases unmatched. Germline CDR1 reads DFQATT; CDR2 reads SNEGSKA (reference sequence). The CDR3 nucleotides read TGCAGTGCTACCGGGTGGCGGGAGTTCTACAATGAGCAGTTCTTC. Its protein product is CSATGWREFYNEQFF.

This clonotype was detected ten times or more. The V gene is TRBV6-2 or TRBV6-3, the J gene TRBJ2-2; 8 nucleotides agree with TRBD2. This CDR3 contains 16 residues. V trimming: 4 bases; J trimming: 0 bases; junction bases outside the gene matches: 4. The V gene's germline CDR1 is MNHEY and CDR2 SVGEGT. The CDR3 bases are TGTGCCAGCAGTTGGCCGGGACTAGCGAACACCGGGGAGCTGTTTTTT. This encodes CASSWPGLANTGELFF.

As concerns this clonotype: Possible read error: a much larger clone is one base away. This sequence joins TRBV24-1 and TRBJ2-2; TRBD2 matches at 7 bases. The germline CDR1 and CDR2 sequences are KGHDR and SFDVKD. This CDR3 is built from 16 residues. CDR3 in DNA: TGTGTCACCAGTGGCTCCGGGACTAAAGCGACCGGGGAGCTGTTTTTT. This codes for CVTSGSGTKATGELFF.

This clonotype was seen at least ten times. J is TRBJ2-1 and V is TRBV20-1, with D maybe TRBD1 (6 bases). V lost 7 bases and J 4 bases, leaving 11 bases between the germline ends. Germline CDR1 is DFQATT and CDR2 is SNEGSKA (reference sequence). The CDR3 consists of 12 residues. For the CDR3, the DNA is TGCAGTGTCAGGGGCGAATACAATGAGCAGTTCTTC. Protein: CSVRGEYNEQFF.

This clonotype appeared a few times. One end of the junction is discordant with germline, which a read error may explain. The CDR3 DNA reads as TGTGCCAGCAGTTACTCCCCGACTAGCGGGCGAACTTGGGGCTTC. This translates into CASSYSPTSGRTWGF. J is TRBJ2-1 and V is TRBV6-5; 10 bases map to TRBD2. The length of the CDR3 is 15 residues. Looked up from germline, CDR1 is MNHEY and CDR2 is SVGAGI.

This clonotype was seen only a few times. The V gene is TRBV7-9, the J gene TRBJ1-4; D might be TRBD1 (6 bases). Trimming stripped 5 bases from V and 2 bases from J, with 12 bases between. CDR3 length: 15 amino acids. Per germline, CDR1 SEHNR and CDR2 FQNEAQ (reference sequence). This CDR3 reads CASSLDRRTNEKLFF. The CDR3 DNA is TGTGCCAGCAGCCTCGACAGGAGGACTAATGAAAAACTGTTTTTT.

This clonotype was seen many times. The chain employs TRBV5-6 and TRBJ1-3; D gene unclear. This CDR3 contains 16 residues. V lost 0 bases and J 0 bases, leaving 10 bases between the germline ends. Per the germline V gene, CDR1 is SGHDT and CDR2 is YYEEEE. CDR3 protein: CASSLAGSHSGNTIYF. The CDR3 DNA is TGTGCCAGCAGCTTGGCCGGCTCCCACTCTGGAAACACCATATATTTT.

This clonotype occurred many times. CDR3: CASSVEQGGADTQYF. In DNA form, the CDR3 reads TGTGCCAGCAGCGTAGAACAGGGTGGCGCAGATACGCAGTATTTT. V is TRBV9 and J is TRBJ2-3, with D possibly TRBD1 on 6 matching bases. The germline V gene encodes CDR1 SGDLS and CDR2 YYNGEE. Deletions cut 0 bases from V and 4 bases from J, with 12 bases between. This CDR3 contains 15 residues.

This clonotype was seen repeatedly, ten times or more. The CDR3 protein is CASRKSGTNPFDNEQFF. Here the CDR3 DNA reads TGTGCCAGCAGGAAATCCGGGACTAACCCATTTGACAATGAGCAGTTCTTC. The chain employs TRBV12-3 or TRBV12-4 and TRBJ2-1; the match to TRBD2 covers 7 bases. The CDR3 is made up of 17 amino acids. Germline trimming cut 6 bases from V and 5 bases from J; bases unmatched to any gene: 16.